The 20 T cell receptor beta chains below come from one sample, sequenced in a study of PD-1 blockade in classical Hodgkin lymphoma. Data came from immunoSEQ multiplex PCR; TCRdb stores just in-frame clones and leaves some out. In the table there are fewer than 95,000 clones, more than 80% of which are singletons. Time point here: cycle 4 day 1 (C4D1), after 5 to 7 weeks of nivolumab. Following autologous stem cell transplantation, relapse occurred in every patient, and exposure to brentuximab vedotin varied. Sample: peripheral blood mononuclear cells (PBMCs), taken before the fourth cycle of nivolumab. The source of these receptors is a human donor with classical Hodgkin lymphoma.

The J gene is TRBJ2-3, the V gene TRBV7-2, with D uncertain. Germline V gene data show CDR1 as SGHTA and CDR2 as FQGNSA. Deletions cut 4 bases from V and 3 bases from J, with 5 bases between. CDR3 size: 12 residues. Written as DNA, the CDR3 is TGTGCCAGCAGCTGGTGGACAGATACGCAGTATTTT. Its translation is CASSWWTDTQYF.

V gene TRBV5-1 combines with J gene TRBJ2-1, with 13 bases aligning to TRBD2. Germline V gene data show CDR1 as SGHRS and CDR2 as YFSETQ. V dropped 3 bases and J dropped 4; count of bases not matched to a gene: 4. The CDR3 loop spans 16 amino acids. CDR3 residues: CASSSGLAGRYNEQFF. The CDR3 DNA sequence: TGCGCCAGCAGCTCGGGACTAGCGGGAAGGTACAATGAGCAGTTCTTC.

This clone is a singleton in its sample. The chain recombines TRBV5-4 with TRBJ1-2, with 8 bases identical to TRBD1. Germline-derived CDR1 and CDR2 are SGHNT and YYREEE (reference sequence). This CDR3 spans 13 amino acids. Trimming removed 4 bases from V and 10 bases from J; junction bases left unmatched: 9. The DNA for the CDR3 is TGTGCCAGCAGCGAGGCAGGGGGCGACGACTACACCTTC. Amino acid sequence: CASSEAGGDDYTF.

The chain is built from TRBV5-1 and TRBJ1-3; 8 nucleotides align to TRBD1. The CDR3 spans 15 residues. Unmatched junction bases numbered 6, after V lost 3 bases and J lost 4 bases. CDR1 is SGHRS and CDR2 is YFSETQ in the germline V gene. CDR3 residues: CASSWGQVEGNTIYF. The CDR3 DNA reads TGCGCCAGCAGCTGGGGACAGGTTGAAGGAAACACCATATATTTT.

This chain joins TRBV28 and TRBJ2-7; D perhaps matches TRBD2 (6 bases). Trimming cost V 4 bases and J 9 bases, with 19 bases left between them. Germline CDR1 is MDHEN and CDR2 is SYDVKM. The CDR3 is 14 residues long. CDR3: CASSSATRTTMQYF. In nucleotides, the CDR3 is TGTGCCAGCAGTTCGGCGACTCGGACTACGATGCAGTACTTC.

The CDR3: CASSDGFRGQETQYF. CDR3 sequence (DNA): TGTGCCAGTAGCGACGGTTTTAGGGGCCAAGAGACCCAGTACTTC. The genes are TRBV19 and TRBJ2-5; TRBD1 might be the D (5 bases). This CDR3 spans 15 amino acids. Deletions cut 6 bases from V and 1 base from J, with 15 bases between. Germline assignment: CDR1 LNHDA and CDR2 SQIVND (reference sequence).

CDR3 bases: TGTGCCAGCAGCCCCCCGTCCGGAAACACCATATATTTT. It codes for CASSPPSGNTIYF. This chain connects TRBV7-2 to TRBJ1-3; D uncertain. Germline values: CDR1 SGHTA, CDR2 FQGNSA. Deletions cut 5 bases from V and 4 bases from J, with 9 bases between. The CDR3 runs 13 residues.

The gene calls are TRBV10-3 and TRBJ2-1; TRBD2 matches 7 bases. CDR3 length: 16 residues. With 2 bases clipped from V and 8 bases from J, the junction kept 12 bases outside the gene matches. Germline V gives CDR1 ENHRY, CDR2 SYGVKD. The CDR3 sequence: CAISEKGEGLIDEQFF. In nucleotides, the CDR3 is TGTGCCATCAGTGAGAAAGGGGAGGGCCTTATAGATGAGCAGTTCTTC.

CDR3 bases: TGTGCCAGCAGCTTAGATGCTGCGATAACCTCCTACGAGCAGTACTTC. This codes for CASSLDAAITSYEQYF. The rearrangement uses TRBV5-4 and TRBJ2-7, with D hard to call. Germline lookup yields CDR1 SGHNT and CDR2 YYREEE (reference sequence). Trimming left V 2 bases short and J 0 bases short, with 15 bases between. This CDR3 has 16 residues.

This rearrangement joins TRBV7-9 to TRBJ1-1, with TRBD1 matching over 7 bases. The CDR3 length is 14 residues. CDR1 and CDR2 (germline): SEHNR, FQNEAQ (reference sequence). With 2 bases clipped from V and 4 bases from J, the junction kept 4 bases outside the gene matches. Here the CDR3 reads CASSLISGGTEAFF. CDR3 DNA sequence: TGTGCCAGCAGCTTAATTTCAGGGGGCACTGAAGCTTTCTTT.

The chain joins TRBV30 to TRBJ2-6; D possibly corresponds to TRBD2 (6 bases). In germline, CDR1 is GTSNPN, CDR2 SVGIG (reference sequence). The CDR3 runs 13 residues. V was clipped by 6 bases and J by 2 bases, with 8 bases between them. CDR3 loop: CACRGAGANVLTF. CDR3 sequence (DNA): TGTGCCTGTCGCGGGGCTGGGGCCAACGTCCTGACTTTC.

The V and J genes are TRBV9 and TRBJ2-2, with 9 bases aligning to TRBD1. The trim removed 1 base at V and 0 bases at J, leaving 10 bases unmatched. In germline, CDR1 is SGDLS, CDR2 YYNGEE. The CDR3 runs 19 residues. DNA for the CDR3: TGTGCCAGCAGCGTAAGGGACAGGGATCGCGATTCGAACACCGGGGAGCTGTTTTTT. This gives the protein CASSVRDRDRDSNTGELFF.

This chain links TRBV15 with TRBJ1-5, with D possibly TRBD1 on 5 matching bases. Trimming pared 3 bases from V and 4 bases from J, leaving 7 bases between. The germline gives CDR1 LNHNV, CDR2 YYDKDF (reference sequence). CDR3 size: 13 residues. The CDR3 here is CATSSDSNQPQHF. The DNA for the CDR3 is TGTGCCACCAGCAGCGACAGTAATCAGCCCCAGCATTTT.

The chain recombines TRBV15 with TRBJ2-1, with D possibly matching TRBD2 (6 bases). CDR1 and CDR2 from the germline V gene are LNHNV and YYDKDF (reference sequence). Trimming took 8 bases from V and 1 from J, leaving 15 bases between them. The CDR3 consists of 15 residues. In DNA form, the CDR3 reads TGTGCCACCTCAGCGACTAGACTTTCCTACAATGAGCAGTTCTTC. Its translation is CATSATRLSYNEQFF.

The chain carries TRBV9 and TRBJ1-4; 7 positions agree with TRBD1. CDR3 size: 19 residues. The V gene's germline CDR1 is SGDLS and CDR2 YYNGEE. Germline trimming cut 3 bases from V and 0 bases from J; bases unmatched to any gene: 14. DNA for the CDR3: TGTGCCAGCAGCGAAGGGGGCAGGGTGAGCGGAGCAACTAATGAAAAACTGTTTTTT. This sequence encodes CASSEGGRVSGATNEKLFF.

J is TRBJ2-3 and V is TRBV9; tentative D call: TRBD1 (6 bases). The V gene's germline CDR1 is SGDLS and CDR2 YYNGEE. Trimming left V 6 bases short and J 5 bases short, with 13 bases between. CDR3 length equals 13 residues. CDR3 sequence: CASNPPRGDTQYF. In DNA, the CDR3 is TGTGCCAGCAACCCCCCCAGGGGAGATACGCAGTATTTT.

The V gene is TRBV30, the J gene TRBJ2-7; the D is unclear. CDR1 is GTSNPN and CDR2 is SVGIG in the germline V gene (reference sequence). This CDR3 has 12 residues. V lost 0 bases and J lost 3, with 6 bases in between. CDR3 in amino acids: CAWSVAGYEQYF. Written as DNA, the CDR3 is TGTGCCTGGAGTGTAGCAGGCTACGAGCAGTACTTC.

The rearrangement links TRBV7-9 to TRBJ2-5; the match to TRBD2 covers 13 bases. Looked up from germline, CDR1 is SEHNR and CDR2 is FQNEAQ (reference sequence). The CDR3 loop spans 16 amino acids. The J segment lost 2 bases and the V segment lost 8 bases, leaving 8 bases of the junction unmatched. CDR3 sequence (DNA): TGTGCCAGCTTAAGGACTAGCGGGAGTGAACAAGAGACCCAGTACTTC. This sequence encodes CASLRTSGSEQETQYF.

In its sample, this clone was seen a few times. The genes are TRBV15 and TRBJ2-1; D is unresolved. Germline loops: CDR1 LNHNV, CDR2 YYDKDF (reference sequence). Trimming left V 1 base short and J 2 bases short, with 15 bases between. The CDR3 length is 17 residues. The DNA of the CDR3 is TGTGCCACCAGCAGAGGACTTTCAGTTGAGACCTACAATGAGCAGTTCTTC. Protein: CATSRGLSVETYNEQFF.

V and J are TRBV29-1 and TRBJ2-1, with TRBD2 identical over 14 bases. The V and J ends lost 6 bases and 5 bases, in that order; junction bases with no gene match: 6. Germline V lookup: CDR1 SQVTM, CDR2 ANQGSEA. The CDR3 is 15 residues long. This CDR3 reads CSVGGLAGGHNEQFF. The CDR3 DNA reads as TGCAGCGTGGGCGGACTAGCGGGAGGACACAATGAGCAGTTCTTC.